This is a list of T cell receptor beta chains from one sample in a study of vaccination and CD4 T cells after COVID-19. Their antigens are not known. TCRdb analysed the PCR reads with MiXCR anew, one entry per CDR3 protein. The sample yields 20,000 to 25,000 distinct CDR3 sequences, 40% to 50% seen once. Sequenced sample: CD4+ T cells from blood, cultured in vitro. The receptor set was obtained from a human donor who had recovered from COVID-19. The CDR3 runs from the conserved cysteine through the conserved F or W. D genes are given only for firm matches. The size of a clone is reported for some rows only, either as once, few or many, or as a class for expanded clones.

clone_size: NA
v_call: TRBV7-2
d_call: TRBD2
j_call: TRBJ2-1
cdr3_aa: CASSLVAGGPHEQFF
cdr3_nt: TGTGCCAGCAGCTTAGTAGCGGGAGGGCCACATGAGCAGTTCTTC

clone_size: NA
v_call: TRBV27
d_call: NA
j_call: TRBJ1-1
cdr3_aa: CASSSSGTATEAFF
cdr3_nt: TGTGCCAGCAGTTCCTCAGGGACGGCCACTGAAGCTTTCTTT

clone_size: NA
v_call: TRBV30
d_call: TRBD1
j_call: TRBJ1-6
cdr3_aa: CAWGGQGSGALHF
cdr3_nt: TGTGCCTGGGGGGGACAGGGGAGCGGAGCCCTCCACTTT

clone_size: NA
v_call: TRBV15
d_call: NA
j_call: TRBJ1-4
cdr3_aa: CATSRDRAGNEKLFF
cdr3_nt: TGTGCCACCAGCAGAGATCGGGCAGGGAACGAAAAACTGTTTTTT

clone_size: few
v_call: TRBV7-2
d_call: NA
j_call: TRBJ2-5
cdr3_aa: CASSLGQFRRETQYF
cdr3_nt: TGTGCCAGCAGCTTAGGACAGTTCCGGCGCGAGACCCAGTACTTC

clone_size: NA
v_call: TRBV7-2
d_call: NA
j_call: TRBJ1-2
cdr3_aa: CASSLAVGTGYGYTF
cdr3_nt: TGTGCCAGCAGCTTAGCGGTAGGGACGGGATATGGCTACACCTTC

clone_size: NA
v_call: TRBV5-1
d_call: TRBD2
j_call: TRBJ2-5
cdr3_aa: CASSLVPREGETQYF
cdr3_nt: TGCGCCAGCAGCTTGGTTCCTAGGGAGGGTGAGACCCAGTACTTC

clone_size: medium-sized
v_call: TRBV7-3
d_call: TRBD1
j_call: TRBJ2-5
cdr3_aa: CASSLGTGVGETQYF
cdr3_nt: TGTGCCAGCAGCTTAGGGACAGGGGTTGGGGAGACCCAGTACTTC

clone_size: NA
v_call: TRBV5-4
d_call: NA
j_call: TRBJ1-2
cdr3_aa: CASSLDRFSNYGYTF
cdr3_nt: TGTGCCAGCAGCCTGGACAGATTTTCTAACTATGGCTACACCTTC

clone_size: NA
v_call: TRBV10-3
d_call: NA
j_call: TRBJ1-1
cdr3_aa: CAIRSDETAFF
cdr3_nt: TGTGCCATCCGATCGGACGAGACGGCTTTCTTT

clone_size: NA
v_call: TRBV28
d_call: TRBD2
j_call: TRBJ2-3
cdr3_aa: CASSWSGRGTDTQYF
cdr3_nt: TGTGCCAGCAGTTGGAGCGGGAGAGGCACAGATACGCAGTATTTT